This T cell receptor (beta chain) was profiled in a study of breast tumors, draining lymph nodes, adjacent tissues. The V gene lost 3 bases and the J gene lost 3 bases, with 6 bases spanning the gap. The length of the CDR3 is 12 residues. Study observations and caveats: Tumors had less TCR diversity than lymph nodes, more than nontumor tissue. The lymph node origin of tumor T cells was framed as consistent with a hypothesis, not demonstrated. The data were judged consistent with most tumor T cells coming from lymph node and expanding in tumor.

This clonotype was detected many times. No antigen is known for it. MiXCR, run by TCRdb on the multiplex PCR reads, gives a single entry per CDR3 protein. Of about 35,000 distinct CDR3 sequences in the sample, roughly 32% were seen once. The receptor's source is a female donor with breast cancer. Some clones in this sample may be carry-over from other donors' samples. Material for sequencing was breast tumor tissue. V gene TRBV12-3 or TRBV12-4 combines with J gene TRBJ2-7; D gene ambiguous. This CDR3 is CASSLLGYEQYF. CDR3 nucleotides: TGTGCCAGCAGTTTGTTAGGCTACGAGCAGTACTTC.